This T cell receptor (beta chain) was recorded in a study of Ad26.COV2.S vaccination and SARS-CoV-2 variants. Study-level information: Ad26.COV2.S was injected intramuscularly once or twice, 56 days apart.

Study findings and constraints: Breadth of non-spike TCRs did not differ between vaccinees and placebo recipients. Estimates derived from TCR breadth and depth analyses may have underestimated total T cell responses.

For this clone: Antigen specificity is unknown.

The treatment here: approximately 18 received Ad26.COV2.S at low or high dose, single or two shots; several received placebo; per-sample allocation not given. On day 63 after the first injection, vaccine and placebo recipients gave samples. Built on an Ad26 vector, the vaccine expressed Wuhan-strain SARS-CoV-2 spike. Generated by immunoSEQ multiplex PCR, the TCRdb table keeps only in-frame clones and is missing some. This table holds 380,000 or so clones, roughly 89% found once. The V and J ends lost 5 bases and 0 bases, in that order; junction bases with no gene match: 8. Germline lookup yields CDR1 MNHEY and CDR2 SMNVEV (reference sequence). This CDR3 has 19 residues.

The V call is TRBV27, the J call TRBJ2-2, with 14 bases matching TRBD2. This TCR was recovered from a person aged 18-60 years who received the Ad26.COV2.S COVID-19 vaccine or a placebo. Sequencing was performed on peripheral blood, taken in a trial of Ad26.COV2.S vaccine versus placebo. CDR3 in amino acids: CASSPLTSGRAPNTGELFF. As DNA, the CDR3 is TGTGCCAGCAGTCCTCTGACTAGCGGGAGGGCCCCGAACACCGGGGAGCTGTTTTTT.